These T cell receptor beta chains were read from a single sample in a study of T cells of healthy individuals. TCRdb analysed the 5' RACE reads with MiXCR anew, one entry per CDR3 protein. The profile shows about 57,000 distinct CDR3 sequences, under 20% of them singletons. These receptors originate from a human donor in good health. Each CDR3 is given with its conserved first and last residue. D genes are given only for firm matches. Expanded clones get a size class; other rows say once, few or many, or leave the size out.

v_call	d_call	clone_size	j_call	cdr3_nt	cdr3_aa
TRBV28	.	few	TRBJ1-5	TGTGCCAGCAGTACTTACCAGGCTCGCGGGAGAGGGAGCAATCAGCCCCAGCATTTT	CASSTYQARGRGSNQPQHF
TRBV2	.	.	TRBJ1-2	TGTGCCAGCAGCTCATGGGGTGCCACGCGGCGGCCGGATGGCTACACCTTC	CASSSWGATRRPDGYTF
TRBV4-1	.	few	TRBJ2-2	TGCGCCAGCAGCCAAGGTATGGGGAGGACGAACACCGGGGAGCTGTTTTTT	CASSQGMGRTNTGELFF
TRBV27	.	once	TRBJ1-5	TGTGCCAGCAGCTATTCCGGGCCATATCAGCCCCAGCATTTT	CASSYSGPYQPQHF
TRBV27	.	few	TRBJ2-7	TGTGCCAGCAGCGGGGGGCCCCACTCCTACGAGCAGTACTTC	CASSGGPHSYEQYF
TRBV5-5	.	.	TRBJ2-5	TGTGCCAGCAGCTTGCAAGGGACGGAGACCCAGTACTTC	CASSLQGTETQYF
TRBV18	TRBD1	many	TRBJ1-6	TGTGCCAGCTCAATTGGGACAGGGCCGGCTTCACCCCTCCACTTT	CASSIGTGPASPLHF
TRBV7-2	.	.	TRBJ1-5	TGTGCCAGCAGCTTAGGAGACCCGGGGAATCAGCCCCAGCATTTT	CASSLGDPGNQPQHF
TRBV5-1	.	.	TRBJ2-7	TGCGCCAGCGGTAGGGACACGAACTCCTACGAGCAGTACTTC	CASGRDTNSYEQYF
TRBV20-1	.	.	TRBJ2-5	TGCAGTGCTAGAGAGGTCAGCGGAAACGCGGAGACCCAGTACTTC	CSAREVSGNAETQYF
TRBV6-2/TRBV6-3	TRBD1	many	TRBJ2-7	TGTGCCAGCAGTTCCTTTACGTTTCCGGGACAGGGTACCTTC	CASSSFTFPGQGTF
TRBV5-1	.	many	TRBJ1-1	TGCGCCAGCAGCTTGGCCGGACGGGGAACGGCTTTCTTT	CASSLAGRGTAFF
TRBV4-2	.	.	TRBJ1-5	TGTGCCAGCAGCCAAGGCCAAGCCCTAGGACAGCCCCAGCGTTTT	CASSQGQALGQPQRF
TRBV6-2/TRBV6-3	.	.	TRBJ2-3	TGTGCCAGCAGTTACAGGGACACAGATACGCAGTATTTT	CASSYRDTDTQYF
TRBV4-3	.	.	TRBJ2-5	TGCGCCAGCAGCCAAGATAGGAGGGGGGGGAGTGGGGAGACCCAGTACTTC	CASSQDRRGGSGETQYF
TRBV27	.	.	TRBJ2-2	TGTGCCAGCTCGCAGTTGGGGGAGCTGTTTTTT	CASSQLGELFF
TRBV11-2	.	many	TRBJ2-1	TGTGCCAGCAGCTTACAACCCAGCGACAATGAGCAGTTCTTC	CASSLQPSDNEQFF
TRBV12-3/TRBV12-4	.	.	TRBJ1-6	TGTGCCAGCAGTTCGGGCGAATCACCCCTCCACTTT	CASSSGESPLHF
TRBV2	.	few	TRBJ2-2	TGTGCCAGCAGTGAAGGCGGCTACACCGGGGAGCTGTTTTTT	CASSEGGYTGELFF
TRBV29-1	.	.	TRBJ2-5	TGCAGCGTTCAGGAGTCTCAAGAGACCCAGTACTTC	CSVQESQETQYF
TRBV19	.	many	TRBJ2-7	TGTGCCAGTAGTAGATCCGCAGGAGGAGGGTACGAGCAGTACTTC	CASSRSAGGGYEQYF
TRBV5-4	.	.	TRBJ1-2	TGTGCCAGCAGCTTAGGTGGAGATGGCTACACCTTC	CASSLGGDGYTF
TRBV20-1	TRBD2	many	TRBJ2-3	TGCAGTGCTAGAGTCCCCCGGCGGGAGGTATATACGCAGTATTTT	CSARVPRREVYTQYF
TRBV4-1	.	many	TRBJ2-7	TGCGCCAGCAGCCAAGGCAGGTCCTACGAGCAGTACTTC	CASSQGRSYEQYF
TRBV5-1	TRBD2	few	TRBJ2-3	TGCGCCAGCAGCTCCGGGACTAGCGGAACAGATACGCAGTATTTT	CASSSGTSGTDTQYF
TRBV2	TRBD2	.	TRBJ2-5	TGTGCCAGCAGTGGTTGGGCCGCCGGGACTAAAGAGACCCAGTACTTC	CASSGWAAGTKETQYF
TRBV5-1	.	many	TRBJ1-1	TGCGCCAGCAGCTTGGCTTCCAGGAACACTGAAGCTTTCTTT	CASSLASRNTEAFF
TRBV27	TRBD1	few	TRBJ2-7	TGTGCCAGCAGGGACACAGGGGGCGAGCAGTACTTC	CASRDTGGEQYF
TRBV4-2	TRBD1	few	TRBJ2-3	TGTGCCAGCAGCCAAGGAAGGAACAGGGGGTACACAGATACGCAGTATTTT	CASSQGRNRGYTDTQYF
TRBV19	.	many	TRBJ2-1	TGTGCCAGTAGTATAGAACTCTACAATGAGCAGTTCTTC	CASSIELYNEQFF
TRBV27	TRBD2	many	TRBJ2-2	TGTGCCAGCAGTTCCGGGACTAGCTCCACCGGGGAGCTGTTTTTT	CASSSGTSSTGELFF
TRBV6-2/TRBV6-3	TRBD2	.	TRBJ2-5	TGTGCCAGCACACAGCGGGGCCGAGAGACCCAGTACTTC	CASTQRGRETQYF
TRBV20-1	.	many	TRBJ2-1	TGCAGTGCTCTTATCTCAGGGTGGAATGAGCAGTTCTTC	CSALISGWNEQFF
TRBV20-1	TRBD2	many	TRBJ2-7	TGCAGTGCTAGAGATTGGGCGGGAGGGCGCCCAATCTACGAGCAGTACTTC	CSARDWAGGRPIYEQYF
TRBV20-1	.	many	TRBJ1-6	TGCAGTGCTAGTTCGGCGGCGCCTAATTCACCCCTCCACTTT	CSASSAAPNSPLHF
TRBV5-1	.	few	TRBJ2-3	TGCGCCAGCAGCTTGTCACAGTTCAGCACAGATACGCAGTATTTT	CASSLSQFSTDTQYF
TRBV6-6	.	.	TRBJ2-3	TGTGCCAGCAGTTACGAGGACAGCACAGATACGCAGTATTTT	CASSYEDSTDTQYF
TRBV28	TRBD1	.	TRBJ2-7	TGTGCCAGCAGTCTACTCCCGGGACAGGGGGCTCAAGAGCAGTACTTC	CASSLLPGQGAQEQYF
TRBV7-9	.	few	TRBJ2-1	TGTGCCAGCAGCTTGAGGGGGGGGGCCTCATACAATGAGCAGTTCTTC	CASSLRGGASYNEQFF
TRBV6-5	.	.	TRBJ2-1	TGTGCCAGCAGCGTAGCCCTTCGCTCCTACAATGAGCAGTTCTTC	CASSVALRSYNEQFF
TRBV7-3	TRBD1	many	TRBJ2-5	TGTGCCAGCAGCCCGGGACAGATCCAAGAGACCCAGTACTTC	CASSPGQIQETQYF
TRBV29-1	TRBD1	many	TRBJ1-1	TGCAGCGTTGTCCGGGACAGTAATGAAGCTTTCTTT	CSVVRDSNEAFF
TRBV15	TRBD1	many	TRBJ2-3	TGTGCCACCAGCCGTGGACAGGGCACAGATACGCAGTATTTT	CATSRGQGTDTQYF
TRBV20-1	.	many	TRBJ1-5	TGCAGTGCTAGAGATTGGCGGGACGCGGGGCCCCAGCATTTT	CSARDWRDAGPQHF
TRBV2	.	.	TRBJ1-5	TGTGCCAGCAGCCAAGCCGGACTCCAGCATTTT	CASSQAGLQHF
TRBV4-1	.	many	TRBJ1-1	TGCGCCAGCAGCCAGAGGGGGGTTAACACTGAAGCTTTCTTT	CASSQRGVNTEAFF
TRBV30	.	.	TRBJ2-5	TGTGCCTGTCGGTGGTACGGGGAGACCCAGTACTTC	CACRWYGETQYF
TRBV2	.	many	TRBJ1-4	TGTGCCAGCAGCCCTGGTCGGCAGCCAACTAATGAAAAACTGTTTTTT	CASSPGRQPTNEKLFF